A selection of T cell receptor beta chains follows, all from one sample in a study of blood T cell repertoires in COVID-19. Measured with immunoSEQ multiplex PCR; TCRdb has only the in-frame clones, and not every one. The sample lists under 200,000 clones, about four fifths occurring once. The source material was PBMCs or T cells enriched from blood (not recorded which). The receptor source for this set is a woman aged 55-70 years who had recovered from COVID-19. Each CDR3 is given with its conserved first and last residue. The D gene is left open where the match is weak. Clone size is given for some rows only: seen once, a few or many times, or a class if the clone is expanded.

d_call: .; v_call: TRBV6-5; clone_size: .; j_call: TRBJ1-3; cdr3_nt: TGTGCCAGCATTTTACAGGGAGTTGGAAACACCATATATTTT; cdr3_aa: CASILQGVGNTIYF
d_call: .; v_call: TRBV5-1; clone_size: once; j_call: TRBJ1-1; cdr3_nt: TGCGCCAGCAGCTTGGGGCAAGACTACACTGAAGCTTTCTTT; cdr3_aa: CASSLGQDYTEAFF
d_call: TRBD1; v_call: TRBV19; clone_size: .; j_call: TRBJ2-6; cdr3_nt: TGTGCCAGTAGTGCCTGGGGACAGCAGAGCTCTGGGGCCAACGTCCTGACTTTC; cdr3_aa: CASSAWGQQSSGANVLTF
d_call: TRBD1; v_call: TRBV3-1/TRBV3-2; clone_size: few; j_call: TRBJ1-1; cdr3_nt: TGTGCCAGCAGCCAGTTTGGAGGACAGGGCACTGAAGCTTTCTTT; cdr3_aa: CASSQFGGQGTEAFF
d_call: .; v_call: TRBV18; clone_size: .; j_call: TRBJ1-2; cdr3_nt: TGTGCCAGCCGCCGGGACACCTCCTATGGCTACACCTTC; cdr3_aa: CASRRDTSYGYTF
d_call: .; v_call: TRBV5-1; clone_size: .; j_call: TRBJ2-5; cdr3_nt: TGCGCCAGCAGCTTGGGGAGTACTGAAGAGACCCAGTACTTC; cdr3_aa: CASSLGSTEETQYF
d_call: TRBD2; v_call: TRBV5-1; clone_size: .; j_call: TRBJ2-1; cdr3_nt: TGCGCCAGCAGCTGGGGACTAGCGGGGGAACCCTCCTACAATGAGCAGTTCTTC; cdr3_aa: CASSWGLAGEPSYNEQFF
d_call: .; v_call: TRBV28; clone_size: .; j_call: TRBJ1-1; cdr3_nt: TGTGCCAGCAGTGCAGGGTGGGGGAACACTGAAGCTTTCTTT; cdr3_aa: CASSAGWGNTEAFF
d_call: TRBD2; v_call: TRBV6-1; clone_size: .; j_call: TRBJ2-7; cdr3_nt: TGTGCCAGCAGTGATCTGGGGACTAGCGCCCACGAGCAGTACTTC; cdr3_aa: CASSDLGTSAHEQYF
d_call: .; v_call: TRBV9; clone_size: .; j_call: TRBJ2-4; cdr3_nt: TGTGCCAGCAGCGCCCTAGGAGGTGCCAAAAACATTCAGTACTTC; cdr3_aa: CASSALGGAKNIQYF
d_call: .; v_call: TRBV2; clone_size: few; j_call: TRBJ1-1; cdr3_nt: TGTGCCACCTCCGCGACAGTTAACACTGAAGCTTTCTTT; cdr3_aa: CATSATVNTEAFF
d_call: .; v_call: TRBV5-1; clone_size: .; j_call: TRBJ2-2; cdr3_nt: TGCGCCAGCAGCTTGGCCGGCGGAAGCGGGGAGCTGTTTTTT; cdr3_aa: CASSLAGGSGELFF
d_call: TRBD1; v_call: TRBV5-1; clone_size: .; j_call: TRBJ1-5; cdr3_nt: TGCGCCAGCAGCCCCGGGACAGGGAATCAGCCCCAGCATTTT; cdr3_aa: CASSPGTGNQPQHF
d_call: TRBD2; v_call: TRBV5-8; clone_size: .; j_call: TRBJ2-1; cdr3_nt: TGTGCCAGCAGGATAGCCGGGACTAGCGGGGCTATAGAGCAGTTCTTC; cdr3_aa: CASRIAGTSGAIEQFF
d_call: .; v_call: TRBV19; clone_size: .; j_call: TRBJ1-1; cdr3_nt: TGTGCCAGTATGGAGGTCGCCACCATGAACACTGAAGCTTTCTTT; cdr3_aa: CASMEVATMNTEAFF
d_call: .; v_call: TRBV3-1/TRBV3-2; clone_size: .; j_call: TRBJ2-3; cdr3_nt: TGTGCCAGCAGCCAAGATCCCGCGAGGACACGCACAGATACGCAGTATTTT; cdr3_aa: CASSQDPARTRTDTQYF
d_call: TRBD1; v_call: TRBV9; clone_size: .; j_call: TRBJ2-5; cdr3_nt: TGTGCCAGCAGCTCCCAGGACAGGGGGCTTGGCGAGACCCAGTACTTC; cdr3_aa: CASSSQDRGLGETQYF
d_call: TRBD2; v_call: TRBV30; clone_size: few; j_call: TRBJ2-7; cdr3_nt: TGTGCCTGGAGTGCACCTGGCGAGCGGGGGGCCTCCTACGAGCAGTACTTC; cdr3_aa: CAWSAPGERGASYEQYF
d_call: TRBD1; v_call: TRBV7-2; clone_size: .; j_call: TRBJ2-3; cdr3_nt: TGTGCCAGCAGCTGGCAGGGGGACACAGATACGCAGTATTTT; cdr3_aa: CASSWQGDTDTQYF
d_call: TRBD1; v_call: TRBV6-5; clone_size: .; j_call: TRBJ1-5; cdr3_nt: TGTGCCAGCAGTCGACAGGGTAGCCAGCCCCAGCATTTT; cdr3_aa: CASSRQGSQPQHF
d_call: .; v_call: TRBV21-1; clone_size: .; j_call: TRBJ2-5; cdr3_nt: TGTGCCAGCAGCAAAGCTCAGGGGTGGCAAGAGACCCAGTACTTC; cdr3_aa: CASSKAQGWQETQYF
d_call: TRBD1; v_call: TRBV10-2; clone_size: .; j_call: TRBJ2-6; cdr3_nt: TGCGCCAGCAGTGAGACTACGACAGGGCCAGACTCTGGGGCCAACGTCCTGACTTTC; cdr3_aa: CASSETTTGPDSGANVLTF
d_call: TRBD1; v_call: TRBV6-5; clone_size: once; j_call: TRBJ1-2; cdr3_nt: TGTGCCAGCAGTTTAGACCGGGACAGCCACGATGGCTACACCTTC; cdr3_aa: CASSLDRDSHDGYTF
d_call: .; v_call: TRBV24-1; clone_size: .; j_call: TRBJ1-5; cdr3_nt: TGTGCCACCAGTGATATAAGGACAGGCAATCAGCCCCAGCATTTT; cdr3_aa: CATSDIRTGNQPQHF
d_call: TRBD2; v_call: TRBV4-2; clone_size: .; j_call: TRBJ2-7; cdr3_nt: TGTGCCAGCAGCCAAGCCTCGGCGGGGGGCCTCGGGGACGAGCAGTACTTC; cdr3_aa: CASSQASAGGLGDEQYF
d_call: .; v_call: TRBV10-3; clone_size: .; j_call: TRBJ1-1; cdr3_nt: TGTGCCATCAGTGAAACGGGGGACACTGAAGCTTTCTTT; cdr3_aa: CAISETGDTEAFF
d_call: .; v_call: TRBV9; clone_size: few; j_call: TRBJ1-1; cdr3_nt: TGTGCCAGCAGCGTAGGAGGGCGGGCTGAAGCTTTCTTT; cdr3_aa: CASSVGGRAEAFF
d_call: .; v_call: TRBV5-1; clone_size: .; j_call: TRBJ1-3; cdr3_nt: TGCGCCAGCAGCTTGGGGAGTAGTTACGAAAACACCATATATTTT; cdr3_aa: CASSLGSSYENTIYF
d_call: TRBD1; v_call: TRBV9; clone_size: few; j_call: TRBJ1-2; cdr3_nt: TGTGCCAGCAGCGTAGAAGGACAGGGCCGCGGCTACACCTTC; cdr3_aa: CASSVEGQGRGYTF
d_call: TRBD1; v_call: TRBV5-4; clone_size: once; j_call: TRBJ2-2; cdr3_nt: TGTGCCAGCGGCCGGGACAGGGCAATGATCCTTAACACCGGGGAGCTGTTTTTT; cdr3_aa: CASGRDRAMILNTGELFF
d_call: .; v_call: TRBV12-3/TRBV12-4; clone_size: .; j_call: TRBJ2-7; cdr3_nt: TGTGCCAGCAGCTTCGGACAGACCTACGAGCAGTACTTC; cdr3_aa: CASSFGQTYEQYF
d_call: TRBD1; v_call: TRBV19; clone_size: .; j_call: TRBJ1-5; cdr3_nt: TGTGCCAGCGCGCAGGGGGCGGGATGGAGCAATCAGCCCCAGCATTTT; cdr3_aa: CASAQGAGWSNQPQHF
d_call: TRBD1; v_call: TRBV18; clone_size: .; j_call: TRBJ1-2; cdr3_nt: TGTGCCAGCTCACCAACTCAGTCCAGGACAGGGGCAGGCAACTATGGCTACACCTTC; cdr3_aa: CASSPTQSRTGAGNYGYTF
d_call: TRBD1; v_call: TRBV7-2; clone_size: .; j_call: TRBJ2-6; cdr3_nt: TGTGCCAGCAGCTTACAGGGGGTCTCTGGGGCCAACGTCCTGACTTTC; cdr3_aa: CASSLQGVSGANVLTF
d_call: .; v_call: TRBV15; clone_size: many; j_call: TRBJ1-2; cdr3_nt: TGTGCCACCAGCGCGACCGGGACTGGAAACTATGGCTACACCTTC; cdr3_aa: CATSATGTGNYGYTF
d_call: .; v_call: TRBV19; clone_size: .; j_call: TRBJ1-2; cdr3_nt: TGTGCCAGTAGAAGGACAGAGAAGGGTAACTATGGCTACACCTTC; cdr3_aa: CASRRTEKGNYGYTF
d_call: TRBD2; v_call: TRBV4-2; clone_size: .; j_call: TRBJ2-1; cdr3_nt: TGTGCCAGCAGCCATCCGCTAGCGGGGGAATACAATGAGCAGTTCTTC; cdr3_aa: CASSHPLAGEYNEQFF
d_call: .; v_call: TRBV12-3/TRBV12-4; clone_size: .; j_call: TRBJ1-2; cdr3_nt: TGTGCCAGCAGCCGACAGGCTTATGGCTACACCTTC; cdr3_aa: CASSRQAYGYTF
d_call: .; v_call: TRBV5-1; clone_size: .; j_call: TRBJ2-7; cdr3_nt: TGCGCCAGCAGCCCGGGCTACGAGCAGTACTTC; cdr3_aa: CASSPGYEQYF
d_call: TRBD1; v_call: TRBV27; clone_size: .; j_call: TRBJ2-7; cdr3_nt: TGTGCCAGCACCGCGAACAGGGGCTTAGGATACGAGCAGTACTTC; cdr3_aa: CASTANRGLGYEQYF
d_call: .; v_call: TRBV19; clone_size: .; j_call: TRBJ1-1; cdr3_nt: TGTGCCAGTAGTATGGGGCCAACCATGAACACTGAAGCTTTCTTT; cdr3_aa: CASSMGPTMNTEAFF
d_call: TRBD2; v_call: TRBV5-1; clone_size: .; j_call: TRBJ2-7; cdr3_nt: TGCGCCAGCATGGGACTGCCGGGGGGGTCCGAGCAGTACTTC; cdr3_aa: CASMGLPGGSEQYF